This TCR beta chain was recovered during a study of T cell responses to AZD1222 COVID-19 vaccine. Study as a whole: Combined were second doses at about 4 or about 12 weeks. The study, taken as a whole, reports: Clonal diversity was possibly underestimated, and the donors were mostly white British, with more females. Seropositive at baseline were only six or seven AZD1222 recipients. Receipt of two AZD1222 doses was followed by a rise in Spike-specific TCR breadth and depth.

Libraries were prepared by immunoSEQ multiplex PCR; TCRdb keeps only in-frame clonotypes and omits some of them. The sample has around 71,000 clones, about 84% seen once. A note on this clone: Its antigen remains unknown.

Germline V gene data show CDR1 as LGHDT and CDR2 as YNNKEL (reference sequence). This CDR3 has 13 residues. Trimming took 1 base from V and 1 from J, leaving 4 bases between them. The TCR sequence derives from an adult in good health. The source was peripheral blood, collected on day 0 of AZD1222 vaccination. The rearrangement joins TRBV3-1 (or the pseudogene TRBV3-2) to TRBJ1-2; no firm D call. The CDR3 bases are TGTGCCAGCAGCCAAGGGATTAACTATGGCTACACCTTC. Translating gives CASSQGINYGYTF.